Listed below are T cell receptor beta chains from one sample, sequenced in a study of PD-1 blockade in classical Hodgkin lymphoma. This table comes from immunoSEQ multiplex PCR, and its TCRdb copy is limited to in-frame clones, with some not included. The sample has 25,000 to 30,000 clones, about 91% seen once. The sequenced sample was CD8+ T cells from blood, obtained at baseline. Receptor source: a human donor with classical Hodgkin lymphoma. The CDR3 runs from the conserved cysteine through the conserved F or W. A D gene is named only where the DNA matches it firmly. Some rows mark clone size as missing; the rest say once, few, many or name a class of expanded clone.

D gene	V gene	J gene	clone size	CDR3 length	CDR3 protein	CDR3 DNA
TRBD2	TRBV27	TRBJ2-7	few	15	CASSLASGRKGEQYF	TGTGCCAGCAGTTTAGCAAGCGGGAGAAAGGGCGAGCAGTACTTC
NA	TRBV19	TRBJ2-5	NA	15	CASSIGDGGGETQYF	TGTGCCAGTAGTATAGGCGACGGGGGTGGGGAGACCCAGTACTTC
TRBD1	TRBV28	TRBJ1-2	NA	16	CASSWLFTGGDYGYTF	TGTGCCAGCAGTTGGTTGTTTACAGGGGGGGACTATGGCTACACCTTC
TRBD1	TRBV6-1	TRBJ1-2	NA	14	CASSSYQGEGGYTF	TGTGCCAGCTCCTCCTATCAGGGGGAGGGTGGCTACACCTTC
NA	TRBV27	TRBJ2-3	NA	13	CASSLFSTDTQYF	TGTGCCAGCAGTTTATTTAGCACAGATACGCAGTATTTT
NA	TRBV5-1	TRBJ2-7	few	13	CASSLVDGYEQYF	TGCGCCAGCAGCTTGGTGGACGGGTACGAGCAGTACTTC
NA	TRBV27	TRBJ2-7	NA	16	CASSPFTDRPTYEQYF	TGTGCCAGCAGCCCATTTACCGACAGGCCGACCTACGAGCAGTACTTC
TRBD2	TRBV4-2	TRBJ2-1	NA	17	CASSQVGSSGSRNEQFF	TGTGCCAGCAGCCAAGTAGGCTCTAGCGGGAGTAGAAACGAGCAGTTCTTC
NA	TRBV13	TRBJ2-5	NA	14	CASSLVPGQETQYF	TGTGCCAGCAGCTTGGTGCCAGGGCAAGAGACCCAGTACTTC
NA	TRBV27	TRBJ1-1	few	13	CASSSGSRAEAFF	TGTGCCAGCAGTTCTGGTAGCCGGGCTGAAGCTTTCTTT
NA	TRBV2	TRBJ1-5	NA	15	CASSEGLAPLQPQHF	TGTGCCAGCAGTGAGGGGCTCGCCCCTCTACAGCCCCAGCATTTT
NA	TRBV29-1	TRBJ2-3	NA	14	CSPRTLTSTDTQYF	TGCAGCCCGAGGACACTTACTAGCACAGATACGCAGTATTTT
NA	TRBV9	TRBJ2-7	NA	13	CASSVAGSYEQYF	TGTGCCAGCAGCGTAGCCGGGAGTTACGAGCAGTACTTC
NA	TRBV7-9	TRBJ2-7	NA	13	CASSSPGVYEQYF	TGTGCCAGCAGCTCCCCAGGGGTCTACGAGCAGTACTTC
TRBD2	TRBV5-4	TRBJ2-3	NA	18	CASSFPSGKPSSTDTQYF	TGTGCCAGCAGCTTTCCTAGCGGGAAACCATCTAGCACAGATACGCAGTATTTT
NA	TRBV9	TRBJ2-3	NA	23	CASSSPDRAPWVESGSRKDTQYF	TGTGCCAGCAGCTCCCCAGACAGGGCGCCCTGGGTAGAAAGCGGGAGTAGGAAAGATACGCAGTATTTT
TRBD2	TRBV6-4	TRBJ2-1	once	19	CASSPLGRESPSSYNEQFF	TGTGCCAGCAGTCCCTTGGGGCGGGAGAGCCCTAGCTCCTACAATGAGCAGTTCTTC
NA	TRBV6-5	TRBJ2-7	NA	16	CASSYARTLSFREQYF	TGTGCCAGCAGTTACGCCCGGACACTATCATTCCGCGAGCAGTACTTC
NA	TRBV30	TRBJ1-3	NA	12	CAWSVEGNTIYF	TGTGCCTGGAGTGTAGAGGGAAACACCATATATTTT
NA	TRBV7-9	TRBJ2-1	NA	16	CASSSPRADSYNEQFF	TGTGCCAGCAGCTCGCCTAGGGCGGACTCCTACAATGAGCAGTTCTTC
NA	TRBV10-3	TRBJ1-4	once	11	CAIGRPEKLFF	TGTGCCATCGGCAGGCCAGAAAAACTGTTTTTT
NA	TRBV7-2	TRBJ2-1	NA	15	CASSLAQDAYNEQFF	TGTGCCAGCAGCTTAGCGCAGGACGCCTACAATGAGCAGTTCTTC
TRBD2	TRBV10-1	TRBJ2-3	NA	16	CASSEGGRALTDTQYF	TGCGCCAGCAGTGAAGGAGGGAGGGCATTAACAGATACGCAGTATTTT
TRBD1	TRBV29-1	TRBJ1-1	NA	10	CSAKTGEAFF	TGCAGCGCCAAGACAGGGGAGGCTTTCTTT
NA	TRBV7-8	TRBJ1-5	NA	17	CASSHPGHGISNQPQHF	TGTGCCAGCAGCCATCCGGGACACGGCATTTCCAATCAGCCCCAGCATTTT
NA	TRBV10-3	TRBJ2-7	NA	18	CAISDRHPSTSYSYEQYF	TGTGCCATCAGTGACCGACATCCTAGCACCTCCTACTCCTACGAGCAGTACTTC
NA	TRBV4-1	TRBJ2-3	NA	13	CASSPTVTDTQYF	TGCGCCAGCAGCCCGACTGTCACAGATACGCAGTATTTT
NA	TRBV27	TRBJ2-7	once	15	CASSLSQGSAYEQYF	TGTGCCAGCAGTTTATCACAGGGTAGCGCCTACGAGCAGTACTTC
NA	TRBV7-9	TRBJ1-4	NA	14	CASSLARRTEKLFF	TGTGCCAGCAGCTTAGCGCGGAGGACAGAAAAACTGTTTTTT
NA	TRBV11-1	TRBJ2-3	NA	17	CASSPWLRDATPYTQYF	TGTGCCAGCAGCCCCTGGCTCCGGGACGCAACCCCCTATACGCAGTATTTT
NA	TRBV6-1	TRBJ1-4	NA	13	CASKKGLNEKLFF	TGTGCCAGCAAGAAGGGGCTTAATGAAAAACTGTTTTTT
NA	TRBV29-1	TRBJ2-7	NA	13	CSVEDRDPYEQYF	TGCAGCGTTGAAGATCGTGACCCCTACGAGCAGTACTTC
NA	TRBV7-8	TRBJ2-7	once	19	CASSLSTGTNAQPSYEQYF	TGTGCCAGCAGCCTATCAACCGGGACGAACGCTCAACCTTCCTACGAGCAGTACTTC
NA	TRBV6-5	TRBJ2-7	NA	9	CASNVKQYF	TGTGCCAGCAATGTCAAGCAGTACTTC
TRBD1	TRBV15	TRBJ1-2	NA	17	CATSRGRTGAGGYGYTF	TGTGCCACCAGCAGAGGGCGGACAGGGGCCGGGGGCTATGGCTACACCTTC
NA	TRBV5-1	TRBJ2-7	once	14	CASSLVQGKIEQYF	TGCGCCAGCAGCTTGGTCCAGGGGAAGATCGAGCAGTACTTC
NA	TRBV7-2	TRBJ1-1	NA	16	CASSLRTASMNTEAFF	TGTGCCAGCAGCTTAAGGACAGCCAGCATGAACACTGAAGCTTTCTTT
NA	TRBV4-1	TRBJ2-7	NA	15	CASSLRRGLGYEQYF	TGCGCCAGCAGCCTACGGCGGGGGCTAGGATACGAGCAGTACTTC
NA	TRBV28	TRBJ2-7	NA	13	CASRIMDSYEQYF	TGTGCCAGCAGAATCATGGATTCCTACGAGCAGTACTTC
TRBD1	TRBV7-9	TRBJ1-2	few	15	CASSLADRDNYGYTF	TGTGCCAGCAGCTTAGCGGACAGGGATAACTATGGCTACACCTTC
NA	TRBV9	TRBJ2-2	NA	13	CASSVGGTGELFF	TGTGCCAGCAGCGTAGGAGGCACCGGGGAGCTGTTTTTT